The sequence of this T cell receptor (beta chain) was determined in a study of blood T cell repertoires in COVID-19. The overall study: Acute-phase and convalescent COVID-19 samples originated in the United States, Italy and Spain. PBMCs, B-cell-depleted T cells, or T cells were the source of the cDNA or gDNA that made up the material.

Original data processing: Estimates of nucleated cell counts were drawn from the amplification of reference gene primers. Method: immunoSEQ multiplex PCR; TCRdb's copy keeps in-frame clones and lacks some. V, J and clone size are those of that table, while D and trimming were read from the DNA. The sample has around 99,000 clones, roughly 83% seen once. This clone showed up just once. Germline V CDR1 and CDR2: SGHTA, FQGNSA. The CDR3 has 15 residues. Trimming removed 5 bases from V and 0 bases from J, with 11 bases in between. The sequencing sample was made of peripheral blood. This receptor was obtained from a human donor in a cohort sampled during active COVID-19. This chain uses TRBV7-2 with TRBJ1-5; perhaps TRBD1 as D (5 bases). In DNA form, the CDR3 reads TGTGCCAGCAGCCCTCAGGGATATAGCAATCAGCCCCAGCATTTT. Amino acids: CASSPQGYSNQPQHF.